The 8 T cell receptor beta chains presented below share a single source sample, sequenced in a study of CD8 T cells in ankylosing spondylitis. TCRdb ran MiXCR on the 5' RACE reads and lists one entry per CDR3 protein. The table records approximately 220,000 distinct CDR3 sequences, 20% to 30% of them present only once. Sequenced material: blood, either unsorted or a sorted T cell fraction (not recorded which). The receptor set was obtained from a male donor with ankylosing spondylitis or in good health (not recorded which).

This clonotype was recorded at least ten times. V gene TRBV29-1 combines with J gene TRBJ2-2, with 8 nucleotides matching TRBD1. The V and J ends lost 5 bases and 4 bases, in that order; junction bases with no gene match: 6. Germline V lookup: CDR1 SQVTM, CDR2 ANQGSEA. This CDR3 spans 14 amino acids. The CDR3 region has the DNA TGCAGCGTTAGAGACAGGGGTTCCACCGGGGAGCTGTTTTTT. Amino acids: CSVRDRGSTGELFF.

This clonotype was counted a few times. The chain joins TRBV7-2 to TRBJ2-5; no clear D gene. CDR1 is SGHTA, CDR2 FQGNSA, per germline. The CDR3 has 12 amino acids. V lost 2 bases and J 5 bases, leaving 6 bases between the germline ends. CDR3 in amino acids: CASSLKAETQYF. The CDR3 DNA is TGTGCCAGCAGCTTAAAAGCGGAGACCCAGTACTTC.

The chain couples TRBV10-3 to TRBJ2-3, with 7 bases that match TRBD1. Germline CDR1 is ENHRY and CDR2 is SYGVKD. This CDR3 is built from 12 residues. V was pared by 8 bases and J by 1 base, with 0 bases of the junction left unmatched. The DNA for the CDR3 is TGTGCCATCGGGACAGGCACAGATACGCAGTATTTT. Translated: CAIGTGTDTQYF.

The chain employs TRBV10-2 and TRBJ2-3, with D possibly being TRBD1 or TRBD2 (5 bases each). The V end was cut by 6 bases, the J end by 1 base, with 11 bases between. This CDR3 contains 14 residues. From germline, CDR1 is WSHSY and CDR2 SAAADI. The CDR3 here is CASRPGRGTDTQYF. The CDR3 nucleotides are TGCGCCAGCAGACCGGGGCGAGGCACAGATACGCAGTATTTT.

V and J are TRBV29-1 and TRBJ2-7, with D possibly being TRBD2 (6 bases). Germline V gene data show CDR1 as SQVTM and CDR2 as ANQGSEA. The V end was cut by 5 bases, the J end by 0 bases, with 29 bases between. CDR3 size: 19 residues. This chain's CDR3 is CSVLPLGGSQSPTSYEQYF. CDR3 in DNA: TGCAGCGTTCTCCCTTTGGGGGGATCACAGTCCCCTACCTCCTACGAGCAGTACTTC.

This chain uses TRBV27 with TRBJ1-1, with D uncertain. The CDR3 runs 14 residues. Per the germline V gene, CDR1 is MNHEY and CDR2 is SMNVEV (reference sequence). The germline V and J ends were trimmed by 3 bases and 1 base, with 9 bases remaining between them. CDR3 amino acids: CASSLEPRNTEAFF. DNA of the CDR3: TGTGCCAGCAGTTTGGAGCCCAGGAACACTGAAGCTTTCTTT.

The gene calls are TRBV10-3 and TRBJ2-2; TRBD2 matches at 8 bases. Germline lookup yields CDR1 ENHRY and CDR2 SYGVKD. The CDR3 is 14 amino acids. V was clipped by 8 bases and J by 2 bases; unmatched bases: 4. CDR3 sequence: CAIQVAGNTGELFF. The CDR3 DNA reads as TGTGCCATCCAAGTAGCGGGAAACACCGGGGAGCTGTTTTTT.

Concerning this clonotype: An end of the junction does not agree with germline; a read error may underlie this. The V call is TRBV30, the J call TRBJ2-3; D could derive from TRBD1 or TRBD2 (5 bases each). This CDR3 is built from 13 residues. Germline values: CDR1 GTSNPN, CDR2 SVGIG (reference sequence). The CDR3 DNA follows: TGCATCACTAGGGGCTGGGGCACAGATACGCAGTATTTT. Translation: CITRGWGTDTQYF.